One T cell receptor (beta chain) is described in this entry. Its cognate antigen is unknown. 13 Jbeta primers and 60 Vbeta primers were used for the PCR. Assay used: immunoSEQ multiplex PCR; TCRdb lists only in-frame clones, some missing. Among some 150,000 clones listed, almost 80% were seen once. V lost 0 bases and J lost 4; bases outside the gene matches: 6. The CDR3 contains 16 residues. The germline gives CDR1 SGDLS, CDR2 YYNGEE. The sample originates from a study of cytomegalovirus exposure and HLA in healthy donors. Study overall: From donors who were HLA-typed, an early data release held approximately 84 million unique TCRs. Study results and limitations: TRBV6-2, TRBV6-3 and some other V segments were unresolvable in 87-base-pair reads. Whilst most TCR sequences proved rare, a subset of public TCRs occurred across many donors.

The clonotype comes from a woman in her fifties or sixties in good health and CMV-seronegative. The specimen was PBMCs. The chain carries TRBV9 and TRBJ1-2, with 10 bases fitting TRBD1. The CDR3 sequence: CASSVEGQGTVYGYTF. The CDR3 DNA reads as TGTGCCAGCAGCGTAGAGGGACAGGGGACGGTCTATGGCTACACCTTC.